This T cell receptor beta chain was observed in a study of T cells in Graves' hyperthyroidism and ophthalmopathy. Overall study findings and caveats: Most clonotypes expanded in the thyroid (above 0.001) were also present in blood.

The CDR3 spans 14 residues. CDR1 is ENHRY, CDR2 SYGVKD, per germline. The V and J ends lost 7 bases and 5 bases respectively, with 18 bases between them. Worth noting for this clonotype: Its target is not known.

The investigators amplified TCR beta CDR3 regions from RNA transcripts. HTBI primers were used for first-round RT-PCR of the TCR CDR3. TCRdb fed the multiplex PCR reads into MiXCR, producing one record per CDR3 protein. Of 500,000 to 550,000 distinct CDR3 sequences in the sample, roughly 20% were seen once. Each patient was aged 18 to 65 and had newly diagnosed hyperthyroidism of under 2 months' duration. Patients were excluded because of uncontrolled infection, other autoimmune disease, pregnancy or lactation. The chain combines TRBV10-3 with TRBJ2-7; D may be TRBD1 or TRBD2 (5 bases each). The sequenced material came from blood. The sequence came from a young man with Graves' hyperthyroidism. CDR3 DNA sequence: TGTGCCATCAACCCGGGGCCACATAACCACGAGCAGTACTTC. Protein: CAINPGPHNHEQYF.